Listed below are T cell receptor beta chains from one sample, sequenced in a study of blood T cell repertoires in COVID-19. The method was immunoSEQ multiplex PCR; TCRdb's version includes in-frame clones alone and lacks a portion of them. The repertoire holds nearly 110,000 clones, with approximately 84% as singletons. Specimen: peripheral blood. These receptors all stem from a woman between 55 and 75 years old with acute or convalescent COVID-19. Both conserved end residues are part of each CDR3. Each record gives: D gene, J gene, V gene, clone size, CDR3 DNA, CDR3 protein. A D gene is named only where the DNA matches it firmly. Not all rows give a size; the values are once, few, many and, for expanded clones, a class.

d_call: -; j_call: TRBJ1-1; v_call: TRBV3-1/TRBV3-2; clone_size: few; cdr3_nt: TGTGCCAGCAGCCAAGGAGACAGGAACACTGAAGCTTTCTTT; cdr3_aa: CASSQGDRNTEAFF
d_call: -; j_call: TRBJ1-2; v_call: TRBV14; clone_size: -; cdr3_nt: TGTGCCAGCAGCACATTGACAGGCGGCTATGGCTACACCTTC; cdr3_aa: CASSTLTGGYGYTF
d_call: -; j_call: TRBJ2-7; v_call: TRBV7-8; clone_size: -; cdr3_nt: TGTGCCAGCAGCCACGGTGTCGAGCAGTACTTC; cdr3_aa: CASSHGVEQYF
d_call: -; j_call: TRBJ1-1; v_call: TRBV25-1; clone_size: -; cdr3_nt: TGTGCCTCATGGGGCAGAACCGATGGAGCTTTCTTT; cdr3_aa: CASWGRTDGAFF
d_call: -; j_call: TRBJ2-7; v_call: TRBV2; clone_size: -; cdr3_nt: TGTGCCAGCACTCCGGGAGTTGGCGAGCAGTACTTC; cdr3_aa: CASTPGVGEQYF
d_call: TRBD2; j_call: TRBJ2-7; v_call: TRBV9; clone_size: once; cdr3_nt: TGTGCCAGCAGCGTAGCGATGTGGACTAGCCTGGGGGAGCAGTACTTC; cdr3_aa: CASSVAMWTSLGEQYF
d_call: TRBD2; j_call: TRBJ2-5; v_call: TRBV6-2/TRBV6-3; clone_size: -; cdr3_nt: TGTGCCAGCAGTTACTCGACTAGCGGGAGCTACGTAGAGACCCAGTACTTC; cdr3_aa: CASSYSTSGSYVETQYF
d_call: TRBD2; j_call: TRBJ2-1; v_call: TRBV4-1; clone_size: -; cdr3_nt: TGCGCCAGCAGCCCTACAACTAGCGGGACCTACAATGAGCAGTTCTTC; cdr3_aa: CASSPTTSGTYNEQFF
d_call: TRBD2; j_call: TRBJ2-1; v_call: TRBV11-2; clone_size: -; cdr3_nt: TGTGCCAGCAGCTCTCGACTAGCGGGAGGCAACAATGAGCAGTTCTTC; cdr3_aa: CASSSRLAGGNNEQFF
d_call: -; j_call: TRBJ2-7; v_call: TRBV7-2; clone_size: -; cdr3_nt: TGTGCCAGCAGCCCCCACGGCAGCAGGTACGAGCAGTACTTC; cdr3_aa: CASSPHGSRYEQYF
d_call: TRBD1; j_call: TRBJ1-1; v_call: TRBV5-1; clone_size: -; cdr3_nt: TGCGCCAGCAGTCCCGGGACAGGTAACACTGAAGCTTTCTTT; cdr3_aa: CASSPGTGNTEAFF
d_call: TRBD1; j_call: TRBJ1-1; v_call: TRBV19; clone_size: -; cdr3_nt: TGTGCCAGCACACAGGGGGCCACTGAAGCTTTCTTT; cdr3_aa: CASTQGATEAFF
d_call: -; j_call: TRBJ1-1; v_call: TRBV7-8; clone_size: -; cdr3_nt: TGTGCCAGCAGCCCCGGGACATTCAACACTGAAGCTTTCTTT; cdr3_aa: CASSPGTFNTEAFF
d_call: TRBD1; j_call: TRBJ1-6; v_call: TRBV19; clone_size: -; cdr3_nt: TGTGCCAGTAGACGGACAGGGAATAATTCACCCCTCCACTTT; cdr3_aa: CASRRTGNNSPLHF
d_call: TRBD2; j_call: TRBJ2-1; v_call: TRBV3-1/TRBV3-2; clone_size: -; cdr3_nt: TGTGCCAGCAGATCTCGGGCGGGGGACAATGAGCAGTTCTTC; cdr3_aa: CASRSRAGDNEQFF
d_call: TRBD2; j_call: TRBJ2-2; v_call: TRBV11-3; clone_size: -; cdr3_nt: TGTGCCAGCAGCTTAGGTGGGACTAGCGGTTACACCGGGGAGCTGTTTTTT; cdr3_aa: CASSLGGTSGYTGELFF
d_call: -; j_call: TRBJ2-5; v_call: TRBV20-1; clone_size: -; cdr3_nt: TGCAGTGCTTATGAAGAGACCCAGTACTTC; cdr3_aa: CSAYEETQYF
d_call: TRBD1; j_call: TRBJ2-3; v_call: TRBV24-1; clone_size: -; cdr3_nt: TGTGCCACCTCAGAGGGCGCAGGGGGCATCACAGATACGCAGTATTTT; cdr3_aa: CATSEGAGGITDTQYF
d_call: TRBD1; j_call: TRBJ2-7; v_call: TRBV28; clone_size: -; cdr3_nt: TGTGCCAGCAGTACGAGGGTAGGACAGGACGCTTTCTACGAGCAGTACTTC; cdr3_aa: CASSTRVGQDAFYEQYF
d_call: -; j_call: TRBJ2-1; v_call: TRBV27; clone_size: -; cdr3_nt: TGTGCCAGCAGTTTATCCGGATACAGGGCTTTGCCCGACAATGAGCAGTTCTTC; cdr3_aa: CASSLSGYRALPDNEQFF
d_call: -; j_call: TRBJ1-5; v_call: TRBV7-7; clone_size: -; cdr3_nt: TGTGCTAGCAGCCCAAGGAGGGACGGTCGCAATCAGCCCCAGCATTTT; cdr3_aa: CASSPRRDGRNQPQHF
d_call: -; j_call: TRBJ2-1; v_call: TRBV18; clone_size: -; cdr3_nt: TGTGCCAGCTCACCGGGGCACGGCTCCTACAATGAGCAGTTCTTC; cdr3_aa: CASSPGHGSYNEQFF
d_call: TRBD2; j_call: TRBJ2-2; v_call: TRBV5-6; clone_size: -; cdr3_nt: TGTGCCAGCAGCTTGTATAGCGGGCCGCTTACGAACACCGGGGAGCTGTTTTTT; cdr3_aa: CASSLYSGPLTNTGELFF
d_call: -; j_call: TRBJ1-2; v_call: TRBV2; clone_size: -; cdr3_nt: TGTGCCAGCAGTGGTTTTGAGGGCCAGGGGTTGGGCTACACCTTC; cdr3_aa: CASSGFEGQGLGYTF
d_call: TRBD2; j_call: TRBJ2-7; v_call: TRBV9; clone_size: -; cdr3_nt: TGTGCCAGCAGCCTAAGCAGCGGGAGTACCTACGAGCAGTACTTC; cdr3_aa: CASSLSSGSTYEQYF
d_call: TRBD1; j_call: TRBJ2-7; v_call: TRBV11-2; clone_size: -; cdr3_nt: TGTGCCAGCAGCCACCGGGACAGGGGTTACGAGCAGTACTTC; cdr3_aa: CASSHRDRGYEQYF
d_call: TRBD2; j_call: TRBJ2-1; v_call: TRBV18; clone_size: -; cdr3_nt: TGTGCCAGCTCACCGTCTAGCGGGAGTAGTAGGAATGAGCAGTTCTTC; cdr3_aa: CASSPSSGSSRNEQFF